These 14 T cell receptor beta chains came from one sample sequenced in a study of memory CD4+ T cells and cytomegalovirus serostatus. Libraries were prepared by immunoSEQ multiplex PCR; TCRdb keeps only in-frame clonotypes and omits some of them. The sample lists 70,000 to 90,000 clones; roughly three quarters were seen once. The sort gate was single viable CD3+CD4+CD8-CD45RO+ cells for memory CD4+ T cells. The source material was memory CD4+ T cells from blood. Receptors were obtained from an adult in good health and CMV-seropositive.

J is TRBJ2-1 and V is TRBV2; tentative D call: TRBD2 (6 bases). CDR3 size: 18 residues. The V end lost 7 bases, the J end lost 6 bases, and 28 bases lay between the germline ends. In germline, CDR1 is SNHLY, CDR2 FYNNEI. CDR3 DNA sequence: TGTGCCAGCAAACCCACCATGACCAGTCGCGGGGTCCTCAATGAGCAGTTCTTC. This sequence encodes CASKPTMTSRGVLNEQFF.

The CDR3 sequence is CASSLGSGRKERADTQYF. The CDR3 DNA reads TGTGCCAGCAGCTTAGGGAGCGGGAGGAAGGAGAGGGCAGATACGCAGTATTTT. The V call is TRBV7-9, the J call TRBJ2-3; TRBD2 agrees at 9 bases. CDR1 is SEHNR and CDR2 is FQNEAQ in the germline V gene (reference sequence). V shed 1 base and J 4 bases; nucleotides not matched to a gene: 12. The CDR3 consists of 18 residues.

The V call is TRBV7-9, the J call TRBJ1-2; no clear D gene. The V end was cut by 2 bases, the J end by 2 bases, with 9 bases between. CDR3 size: 14 residues. Germline CDR1 reads SEHNR; CDR2 reads FQNEAQ (reference sequence). CDR3 amino acids: CASSLMSANYGYTF. The CDR3 DNA is TGTGCCAGCAGCTTAATGTCAGCCAACTATGGCTACACCTTC.

This chain connects TRBV6-5 to TRBJ1-1; D is perhaps TRBD1 (5 bases). The CDR3 consists of 14 residues. The V end lost 2 bases, the J end lost 4 bases, and 11 bases lay between the germline ends. Germline V gene data show CDR1 as MNHEY and CDR2 as SVGAGI. The CDR3 DNA sequence: TGTGCCAGCAGTTACGGGCAGGGTGCCACTGAAGCTTTCTTT. It translates to CASSYGQGATEAFF.

This clone is medium-sized by share. The genes are TRBV30 and TRBJ1-2; a possible D gene is TRBD1 (5 bases). V was shortened by 5 bases and J by 0 bases, with 16 bases between the two germline ends. Per germline, CDR1 GTSNPN and CDR2 SVGIG (reference sequence). The CDR3 is made up of 15 amino acids. DNA of the CDR3: TGTGCCTGGCATGAGGCACCAGGGTCTAACTATGGCTACACCTTC. Its translation: CAWHEAPGSNYGYTF.

V and J are TRBV4-2 and TRBJ2-7; no definite D call. With 0 bases removed from V and 6 bases from J, the gap between germline ends came to 15 bases. Germline CDR1 LGHNA, CDR2 YNFKEQ. The CDR3 is 15 amino acids. This chain's CDR3 is CASSQDLAAVLEQYF. The CDR3 DNA reads as TGTGCCAGCAGCCAAGATTTGGCGGCAGTTCTCGAGCAGTACTTC.

V gene TRBV19 combines with J gene TRBJ1-5; possible D gene TRBD1, 5 bases. The length of the CDR3 is 15 residues. The germline V gene encodes CDR1 LNHDA and CDR2 SQIVND (reference sequence). The V gene lost 10 bases and the J gene lost 1 base, with 17 bases spanning the gap. DNA of the CDR3: TGTGCCACCCAAAGGGGATATAAGAGCAATCAGCCCCAGCATTTT. It codes for CATQRGYKSNQPQHF.

V gene TRBV6-1 combines with J gene TRBJ2-5; TRBD2 might be the D (6 bases). The V end was cut by 2 bases, the J end by 7 bases, with 23 bases between. The germline V gene encodes CDR1 MNHNS and CDR2 SASEGT. The CDR3 totals 17 residues. For the CDR3, the DNA is TGTGCCAGCAGTGAAAGGAAGGAGCGGGTGATACACGGGACCCAGTACTTC. Translation gives CASSERKERVIHGTQYF.

The rearrangement joins TRBV10-1 to TRBJ2-7; D is unresolved. Trimming pared 0 bases from V and 5 bases from J, leaving 11 bases between. Germline assignment: CDR1 WNHNN and CDR2 SYGVQD (reference sequence). The length of the CDR3 is 14 residues. In nucleotides, the CDR3 is TGCGCCAGCAGTGAGTCAGGTATAACCCACGAGCAGTACTTC. This translates into CASSESGITHEQYF.

This clone was seen once. V usage is TRBV5-6 and J usage is TRBJ1-3; D remains unclear. Trimming removed 1 base at V and 4 bases at J, with 6 bases between. This CDR3 is 13 amino acids long. Germline V gives CDR1 SGHDT, CDR2 YYEEEE. The CDR3 DNA reads TGTGCCAGCAGCTTGACAGACGGAAACACCATATATTTT. As protein: CASSLTDGNTIYF.

V usage is TRBV11-2 and J usage is TRBJ2-2; 7 positions agree with TRBD2. Germline CDR1 reads SGHAT; CDR2 reads FQNNGV. The CDR3 contains 15 residues. Trimming removed 2 bases from V and 5 bases from J; junction bases left unmatched: 5. Here the CDR3 DNA reads TGTGCCAGCAGCTTAAGCGGGATGAGGACCGGGGAGCTGTTTTTT. This encodes CASSLSGMRTGELFF.

This clone showed up just a few times. The chain carries TRBV19 and TRBJ1-1, with a weak D call TRBD1 (5 bases). Trimming took 5 bases from V and 0 from J, leaving 22 bases between them. Germline lookup yields CDR1 LNHDA and CDR2 SQIVND (reference sequence). This CDR3 region has 18 residues. The DNA of the CDR3 is TGTGCCAGTAGTGGAATGGGACCCCTAAGATCCATGAACACTGAAGCTTTCTTT. This translates into CASSGMGPLRSMNTEAFF.

The gene calls are TRBV5-1 and TRBJ2-2, with D tentatively TRBD2 (6 bases). V lost 4 bases to trimming and J lost 5 bases, with 18 bases between them. This CDR3 contains 16 residues. Germline CDR1 reads SGHRS; CDR2 reads YFSETQ. The CDR3 region has the DNA TGCGCCAGCAGCACGGGACTCCGACACAAAACCGGGGAGCTGTTTTTT. Amino acid sequence: CASSTGLRHKTGELFF.

The V gene is TRBV7-6, the J gene TRBJ2-5; possible D gene TRBD2, 5 bases. The V and J ends lost 1 base and 5 bases respectively, with 11 bases between them. Germline CDR1 reads SGHVS; CDR2 reads FNYEAQ. The CDR3 loop spans 14 amino acids. The CDR3 loop is CASSLDTGVETQYF. Written as DNA, the CDR3 is TGTGCCAGCAGCTTAGACACCGGGGTGGAGACCCAGTACTTC.